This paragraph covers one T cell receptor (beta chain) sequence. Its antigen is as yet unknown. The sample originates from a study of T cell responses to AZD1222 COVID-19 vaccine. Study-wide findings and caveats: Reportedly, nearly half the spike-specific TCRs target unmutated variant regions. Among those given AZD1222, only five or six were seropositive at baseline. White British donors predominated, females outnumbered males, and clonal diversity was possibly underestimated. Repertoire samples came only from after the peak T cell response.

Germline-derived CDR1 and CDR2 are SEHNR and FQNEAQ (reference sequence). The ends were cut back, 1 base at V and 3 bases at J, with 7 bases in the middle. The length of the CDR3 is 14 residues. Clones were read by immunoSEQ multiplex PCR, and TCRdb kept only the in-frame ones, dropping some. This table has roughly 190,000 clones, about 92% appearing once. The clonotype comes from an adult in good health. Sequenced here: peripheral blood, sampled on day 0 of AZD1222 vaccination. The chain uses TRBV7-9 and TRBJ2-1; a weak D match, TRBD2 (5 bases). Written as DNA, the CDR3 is TGTGCCAGCAGCTTAGATCGGGGCTACAATGAGCAGTTCTTC. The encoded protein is CASSLDRGYNEQFF.